Listed below are T cell receptor beta chains from one sample, sequenced in a study of beta chain features in type 1 diabetes. Assay: immunoSEQ multiplex PCR; the TCRdb copy retains only in-frame clones and omits some. The table includes 350,000 to 450,000 clones, over 12% detected once. Source material: naive CD4+ T cells from blood. The receptors originated from a woman aged 18-29 years in good health. The CDR3 runs from the conserved cysteine through the conserved F or W. The D gene is left open where the match is weak. Size values are once, few and many counts, or a class for expanded clones, and some rows have none.

d_gene | abundance | j_gene | v_gene | CDR3nt | CDR3aa
TRBD2 | few | TRBJ2-4 | TRBV18 | TGTGCCAGCTCACCGCTAGCGGGAGAACTAAACCTTCAGTACTTC | CASSPLAGELNLQYF
NA | few | TRBJ2-1 | TRBV28 | TGTGCCAGTCTTCAGCAGCGGAAGGTCTACAATGAGCAGTTCTTC | CASLQQRKVYNEQFF
TRBD2 | NA | TRBJ2-1 | TRBV15 | TGTGCCACCAGCGGGACTAACGACCTACGCAGCAATGAGCAGTTCTTC | CATSGTNDLRSNEQFF
NA | few | TRBJ1-2 | TRBV5-6 | TGTGCCAGCAGCTTGTATCTTACAGATACTAACTATGGCTACACCTTC | CASSLYLTDTNYGYTF
NA | NA | TRBJ2-6 | TRBV28 | TGTGCCAGCAGTTTTACGGGGACTGGGGCCAACGTCCTGACTTTC | CASSFTGTGANVLTF
NA | few | TRBJ2-2 | TRBV30 | TGTGCCTGGAGTGTTCGGAGCACCGGGGAGCTGTTTTTT | CAWSVRSTGELFF
NA | few | TRBJ2-5 | TRBV28 | TGTGCCAGCAGCCGTCGAGAGACCCAGTACTTC | CASSRRETQYF
NA | few | TRBJ2-3 | TRBV29-1 | TGCAGCGCTTCCCGACTTATCACAGATACGCAGTATTTT | CSASRLITDTQYF
NA | NA | TRBJ1-5 | TRBV7-9 | TGTGCCAGCAGCTTCGTCAGGGATCAGCCCCAGCATTTT | CASSFVRDQPQHF
TRBD2 | NA | TRBJ2-4 | TRBV9 | TGTGCCAGCAGCGCTAGCGGGAGCGCGGCGGTAAACATTCAGTACTTC | CASSASGSAAVNIQYF
NA | few | TRBJ1-5 | TRBV30 | TGTGCCTGGAACCTCATCGGGAGTCAGCCCCAGCATTTT | CAWNLIGSQPQHF
NA | NA | TRBJ2-7 | TRBV30 | TGTGCCTGGAGTGTACGGAGGGACAGCGAGCAGTACTTC | CAWSVRRDSEQYF
NA | NA | TRBJ1-1 | TRBV6-5 | TGTGCCAGCAGTTACGAGGGTGGCACTGAAGCTTTCTTT | CASSYEGGTEAFF
NA | NA | TRBJ2-5 | TRBV11-2 | TGTGCCAGCAGCACGGGGGTGTCGCAGGGCTACGGGGAGACCCAGTACTTC | CASSTGVSQGYGETQYF
TRBD2 | NA | TRBJ2-7 | TRBV29-1 | TGCAGCGTCTCTAGCGGGAGAACCTACGAGCAGTACTTC | CSVSSGRTYEQYF
TRBD2 | few | TRBJ2-5 | TRBV25-1 | TGTGCCAGCAGCCGCCTTCCCCGCGGGGGGCTGAGAGAGACCCAGTACTTC | CASSRLPRGGLRETQYF
TRBD2 | NA | TRBJ2-3 | TRBV7-9 | TGTGCCAGCAGCTTAGGAGGACTAGCGGGTAGCACAGATACGCAGTATTTT | CASSLGGLAGSTDTQYF
NA | NA | TRBJ1-1 | TRBV2 | TGTGCCAGCAATATTCGGGTTAACACTGAAGCTTTCTTT | CASNIRVNTEAFF
NA | few | TRBJ2-3 | TRBV5-1 | TGCGCCAGCAGCTTGGGGAGGACAGATACGCAGTATTTT | CASSLGRTDTQYF
TRBD1 | NA | TRBJ2-3 | TRBV11-1 | TGTGCCAGTGTTACAGGGGCCAGGGATACGCAGTATTTT | CASVTGARDTQYF
TRBD1 | NA | TRBJ1-1 | TRBV5-1 | TGCGCCAGCAGCTTGGTAGGGGGCTCGAACACTGAAGCTTTCTTT | CASSLVGGSNTEAFF
TRBD2 | NA | TRBJ2-3 | TRBV7-2 | TGTGCCAGCAGCCAAGGACTAGCGGGTGGCACAGATACGCAGTATTTT | CASSQGLAGGTDTQYF
NA | few | TRBJ1-5 | TRBV28 | TGTGCCAGCAGTTTATTAGCTAATCAGCCCCAGCATTTT | CASSLLANQPQHF
TRBD1 | few | TRBJ1-1 | TRBV7-2 | TGTGCCAGCAGCTCGTACAGGGGCAAGACTGAAGCTTTCTTT | CASSSYRGKTEAFF
NA | few | TRBJ2-7 | TRBV6-5 | TGTGCCAGCAGCCGCCTTGGGACACCGTTCTACGAGCAGTACTTC | CASSRLGTPFYEQYF
NA | NA | TRBJ2-2 | TRBV19 | TGTGCCAGTAGTATGTTCAGGGGCAGCACCGGGGAGCTGTTTTTT | CASSMFRGSTGELFF
TRBD2 | NA | TRBJ2-1 | TRBV7-2 | TGTGCCAGCAGCTCGACGGGGGGAAATGAGCAGTTCTTC | CASSSTGGNEQFF
NA | few | TRBJ2-2 | TRBV9 | TGTGCCAGCAGCGTACCGCCGACTGGCACCGGGGAGCTGTTTTTT | CASSVPPTGTGELFF
NA | few | TRBJ1-2 | TRBV30 | TGTGCCTGGGAACCCAACGCGATTCGAGGGTTAGTGGGCTACACCTTC | CAWEPNAIRGLVGYTF
TRBD2 | NA | TRBJ2-1 | TRBV14 | TGTGCCAGCAGCCGCACCGGGACTAGGACGTCCAATGAGCAGTTCTTC | CASSRTGTRTSNEQFF
TRBD1 | NA | TRBJ1-2 | TRBV25-1 | TGTGCCAGTAACAGGGGGCTGGGTGGCTACACCTTC | CASNRGLGGYTF
NA | NA | TRBJ2-2 | TRBV7-6 | TGTGCCAGCAGCCCCTGGAACACCGGGGAGCTGTTTTTT | CASSPWNTGELFF
TRBD1 | NA | TRBJ2-2 | TRBV25-1 | TGTGCCAGCAGTGTTACAGGGGCGTACACCGGGGAGCTGTTTTTT | CASSVTGAYTGELFF
TRBD1 | NA | TRBJ1-5 | TRBV27 | TGTGCCAGCAGTCTGGACAGGAAACATCAGCCCCAGCATTTT | CASSLDRKHQPQHF
TRBD1 | few | TRBJ2-7 | TRBV25-1 | TGTGCCAGCAGTGGACAGGGGATCCGCGAGCAGTACTTC | CASSGQGIREQYF
NA | few | TRBJ2-1 | TRBV10-3 | TGTGCCATCAGGGAACTTAATTACAGGGGAGGTGAGCAGTTCTTC | CAIRELNYRGGEQFF
NA | NA | TRBJ1-1 | TRBV18 | TGTGCCAGCTCACCTCTCCCTTTGAACACTGAAGCTTTCTTT | CASSPLPLNTEAFF
NA | few | TRBJ2-1 | TRBV4-3 | TGCGCCAGCAGCCAAGGACACGCCGGATTTCTCAATGAGCAGTTCTTC | CASSQGHAGFLNEQFF
NA | NA | TRBJ2-2 | TRBV29-1 | TGCAGCGTTGATATAGGCCGGCTAGCGACCGGGGAGCTGTTTTTT | CSVDIGRLATGELFF
TRBD2 | few | TRBJ2-1 | TRBV29-1 | TGCAGCGTCCACGGACTAGCGGGAGGGAGCTCCTACAATGAGCAGTTCTTC | CSVHGLAGGSSYNEQFF
TRBD1 | NA | TRBJ1-2 | TRBV29-1 | TGCAGCGTCGGACAGGATTGGTATGGCTACACCTTC | CSVGQDWYGYTF
TRBD1 | few | TRBJ2-7 | TRBV7-8 | TGTGCCAGCAGCTCCCGGACAGGATCCTACGAGCAGTACTTC | CASSSRTGSYEQYF
NA | few | TRBJ2-1 | TRBV18 | TGTGCCAGCTCACCTTCGGCAGGTACACATGAGCAGTTCTTC | CASSPSAGTHEQFF
NA | few | TRBJ2-6 | TRBV28 | TGTGCCAGCAGTGGAGGAGGTCGGATTTCTGGGGCCAACGTCCTGACTTTC | CASSGGGRISGANVLTF
TRBD1 | NA | TRBJ1-4 | TRBV25-1 | TGTGCCAGCAGTGGTGACAGGGGGCGGGGTGAAAAACTGTTTTTT | CASSGDRGRGEKLFF